This entry lists 23 T cell receptor beta chains sequenced from one sample in a study of T cell responses to AZD1222 COVID-19 vaccine. Data came from immunoSEQ multiplex PCR; TCRdb stores just in-frame clones and leaves some out. The sample lists about 90,000 clones; 88% were seen once. The sample in question was peripheral blood, obtained on day 0 of MenACWY control vaccination. The receptors shown here come from an adult in good health.

The chain is built from TRBV19 and TRBJ2-7; D is possibly TRBD1 (6 bases). This CDR3 is built from 15 residues. Germline assignment: CDR1 LNHDA and CDR2 SQIVND (reference sequence). V lost 0 bases to trimming and J lost 3 bases, with 12 bases between them. CDR3 loop: CASSIDSQGGYEQYF. Here the CDR3 DNA reads TGTGCCAGTAGTATAGATTCACAGGGTGGCTACGAGCAGTACTTC.

This clone has a single count. V gene TRBV11-2 combines with J gene TRBJ2-1; 10 bases fit TRBD2. This CDR3 spans 18 amino acids. Germline V gives CDR1 SGHAT, CDR2 FQNNGV. J gave up 9 bases and V 5 bases, and 19 bases lay outside the gene matches. DNA of the CDR3: TGTGCCAGCAGCGCCCAGGTGGCTAGCGGGGGAATAGACAGTGAGCAGTTCTTC. Translated, it gives CASSAQVASGGIDSEQFF. The full variable domain, completed using reference TRBV11-2 and TRBJ2-1, is EAGVAQSPRYKIIEKRQSVAFWCNPISGHATLYWYQQILGQGPKLLIQFQNNGVVDDSQLPKDRFSAERLKGVDSTLKIQPAKLEDSAVYLCASSAQVASGGIDSEQFFGPGTRLTVL.

V gene TRBV5-1 combines with J gene TRBJ1-2, with TRBD1 matching 8 bases. Losses at the gene ends were 3 bases for V and 1 base for J; bases not matched to a gene: 5. Germline lookup yields CDR1 SGHRS and CDR2 YFSETQ. The CDR3 sequence is 15 residues long. CDR3 coding DNA: TGCGCCAGCAGCTCCGGGACAGGCTATAACTATGGCTACACCTTC. This codes for CASSSGTGYNYGYTF.

This chain uses TRBV10-3 with TRBJ2-3, with 7 bases fitting TRBD2. There are 15 residues in the CDR3. Looked up from germline, CDR1 is ENHRY and CDR2 is SYGVKD. V gave up 2 bases and J gave up 3 bases; unmatched junction bases: 5. The CDR3 here is CAISERTGGTDTQYF. In nucleotides, the CDR3 is TGTGCCATCAGTGAGCGCACGGGGGGTACAGATACGCAGTATTTT.

The gene calls are TRBV3-1 (or the pseudogene TRBV3-2) and TRBJ1-3; D not resolved. This CDR3 contains 15 residues. V was trimmed by 4 bases and J by 0 bases, leaving 10 bases between them. CDR1 and CDR2 (germline): LGHDT, YNNKEL (reference sequence). Here the CDR3 DNA reads TGTGCCAGCAGCCCCGACGCAAGCTCTGGAAACACCATATATTTT. It specifies CASSPDASSGNTIYF.

The gene calls are TRBV18 and TRBJ1-2; D gene uncertain. This CDR3 region has 14 residues. Trimming took off 2 bases at V and 8 bases at J, with 15 bases between the two ends. Looked up from germline, CDR1 is KGHSH and CDR2 is LQKENI. The CDR3 region is CASSPGVGSGGYTF. The CDR3 region has the DNA TGTGCCAGCTCACCAGGCGTAGGGAGTGGGGGCTACACCTTC.

This clone was seen just once. This rearrangement joins TRBV5-1 to TRBJ2-2, with 11 bases fitting TRBD2. The CDR3 runs to 14 residues. Looked up from germline, CDR1 is SGHRS and CDR2 is YFSETQ. Trimming at V came to 3 bases and at J to 6 bases, leaving 1 base not matched to a gene. This CDR3 is CASSSGLAAGELFF. CDR3 nucleotides: TGCGCCAGCAGCTCGGGACTAGCGGCCGGGGAGCTGTTTTTT.

The chain links TRBV19 to TRBJ2-3; 9 bases line up with TRBD1. Germline CDR1 is LNHDA and CDR2 is SQIVND (reference sequence). This CDR3 contains 14 residues. The V gene end was trimmed by 5 bases and the J gene end by 3 bases; junction bases not matched to a gene: 3. CDR3 sequence: CASSLGQGTDTQYF. The CDR3 DNA is TGTGCCAGTAGTCTAGGACAGGGGACAGATACGCAGTATTTT.

This clone was observed once. V and J are TRBV5-1 and TRBJ2-2; 10 positions agree with TRBD2. J lost 4 bases, V lost 3 bases, and 3 bases had no gene match. From germline, CDR1 is SGHRS and CDR2 YFSETQ. The CDR3 runs 15 residues. CDR3 in amino acids: CASSSLAGGTGELFF. CDR3 in DNA: TGCGCCAGCAGCTCCTTAGCGGGGGGCACCGGGGAGCTGTTTTTT. The full variable domain, in which reference TRBV5-1 and TRBJ2-2 provide the parts outside the CDR3, is KAGVTQTPRYLIKTRGQQVTLSCSPISGHRSVSWYQQTPGQGLQFLFEYFSETQRNKGNFPGRFSGRQFSNSRSEMNVSTLELGDSALYLCASSSLAGGTGELFFGEGSRLTVL.

The chain couples TRBV30 to TRBJ1-1; tentative D call: TRBD1 (5 bases). This CDR3 has 16 amino acids. V gave up 0 bases and J gave up 1 base, with 15 bases separating them. Germline V gene data show CDR1 as GTSNPN and CDR2 as SVGIG (reference sequence). The CDR3 DNA follows: TGTGCCTGGAGTGTACGGGGCAGCCTAAAGAACACTGAAGCTTTCTTT. It is translated as CAWSVRGSLKNTEAFF.

The CDR3 protein is CASSIAPFGNTEAFF. CDR3 bases: TGTGCCAGTAGTATAGCCCCCTTCGGGAACACTGAAGCTTTCTTT. The chain links TRBV19 to TRBJ1-1; D is unclear. V was shortened by 1 base and J by 1 base, with 10 bases between the two germline ends. CDR3 length: 15 amino acids. CDR1 LNHDA and CDR2 SQIVND come from the germline V gene (reference sequence).

The CDR3 DNA sequence: TGTGCCAGCAGACTACAGGGGGCAGGTGGGGCTTTCTTT. This codes for CASRLQGAGGAFF. The J gene is TRBJ1-1, the V gene TRBV12-3 or TRBV12-4; TRBD1 aligns across 9 bases. J was trimmed by 11 bases and V by 6 bases; bases with no gene match: 10. The CDR3 consists of 13 residues.

The genes are TRBV5-1 and TRBJ2-2, with D possibly matching TRBD1 (5 bases). V lost 3 bases and J 1 base, leaving 10 bases between the germline ends. CDR1 is SGHRS, CDR2 YFSETQ, per germline. The CDR3 has 15 amino acids. The CDR3 DNA follows: TGCGCCAGCAGCTGGAGACAGCAGAACACCGGGGAGCTGTTTTTT. Residues: CASSWRQQNTGELFF.

This clone has just one count. The rearrangement links TRBV7-3 to TRBJ1-2; 8 positions match TRBD1. The V gene end was trimmed by 5 bases and the J gene end by 4 bases; junction bases not matched to a gene: 3. The CDR3 has 13 amino acids. CDR1 is SGHTA, CDR2 FQGTGA, per germline. The CDR3 nucleotides read TGTGCCAGCAGCCCAACAGGGGGCTATGGCTACACCTTC. Its protein is CASSPTGGYGYTF.

This clone has only one observation. The chain recombines TRBV11-1 with TRBJ1-5, with D possibly being TRBD1 (6 bases). The CDR3 loop spans 13 amino acids. CDR1 and CDR2 from the germline V gene are SGHAT and FQDESV (reference sequence). The V end lost 1 base, the J end lost 10 bases, and 11 bases lay between the germline ends. Here the CDR3 reads CASSLDRGTPQHF. In DNA, the CDR3 is TGTGCCAGCAGCTTAGACCGTGGGACACCCCAGCATTTT.

This clone occurred once. V is TRBV29-1 and J is TRBJ2-5; the D call may be TRBD1 or TRBD2 (6 bases each). This CDR3 contains 12 residues. Trimming cost V 5 bases and J 5 bases, with 12 bases left between them. Germline CDR1 reads SQVTM; CDR2 reads ANQGSEA. CDR3 region: CSVTRGGETQYF. The CDR3 nucleotides are TGCAGCGTTACCCGAGGGGGGGAGACCCAGTACTTC.

The V and J genes are TRBV2 and TRBJ1-4; no clear D gene. Trimming left V 4 bases short and J 8 bases short, with 14 bases between. CDR3 size: 14 residues. CDR1 is SNHLY and CDR2 is FYNNEI in the germline V gene. The CDR3 region has the DNA TGTGCCAGCAGTGGGTGGACGACTTCAGAAAAACTGTTTTTT. Translation gives CASSGWTTSEKLFF.

CDR3 in amino acids: CASSPQPDREYYEQYF. The CDR3 DNA reads as TGTGCCAGCAGCCCCCAGCCAGACAGGGAGTACTACGAGCAGTACTTC. The chain combines TRBV11-2 with TRBJ2-7, with 7 bases aligning to TRBD1. Germline CDR1 is SGHAT and CDR2 is FQNNGV. The CDR3 is made up of 16 amino acids. V was pared by 5 bases and J by 3 bases, with 13 bases of the junction left unmatched.

The CDR3 region is CASSQDLFLAGAGYEQYF. CDR3 nucleotides: TGCGCCAGCAGCCAAGATCTTTTTTTAGCGGGGGCCGGTTACGAGCAGTACTTC. This chain links TRBV4-1 with TRBJ2-7; 9 bases line up with TRBD2. The germline CDR1 and CDR2 sequences are MGHRA and YSYEKL. The junction had 13 bases not matched to a gene; V was cut back by 0 bases and J by 4 bases. This CDR3 has 18 amino acids.

The chain joins TRBV12-3 or TRBV12-4 to TRBJ1-1, with TRBD1 matching 12 bases. After removal of 8 bases from V and 11 bases from J, the junction contained 9 bases not matched to a gene. This CDR3 has 13 residues. The CDR3 DNA follows: TGTGCCAGCCGTAGGGGACAGGGGGCGGACGCTTTCTTT. Amino acids: CASRRGQGADAFF.

The V and J genes are TRBV30 and TRBJ1-2; weak D call: TRBD1 (6 bases). The CDR3 extends over 14 amino acids. Germline V gives CDR1 GTSNPN, CDR2 SVGIG (reference sequence). Trimming took 3 bases from V and 7 from J, leaving 18 bases between them. The CDR3 region is CAWRGGGPSAGYTF. The CDR3 region has the DNA TGTGCCTGGAGGGGAGGGGGGCCGTCGGCTGGCTACACCTTC. The full variable domain, rest sourced from reference TRBV30 and TRBJ1-2, is SQTIHQWPATLVQPVGSPLSLECTVEGTSNPNLYWYRQAAGRGLQLLFYSVGIGQISSEVPQNLSASRPQDRQFILSSKKLLLSDSGFYLCAWRGGGPSAGYTFGSGTRLTVV.

The V gene is TRBV6-2 or TRBV6-3, the J gene TRBJ2-2; 9 positions match TRBD1. Germline V gene data show CDR1 as MNHEY and CDR2 as SVGEGT. The trim removed 2 bases at V and 3 bases at J, leaving 10 bases unmatched. The CDR3 runs 18 residues. CDR3 residues: CASSYTAGQGMDTGELFF. The CDR3 coding sequence is TGTGCCAGCAGTTACACAGCGGGACAGGGAATGGACACCGGGGAGCTGTTTTTT.

The gene calls are TRBV10-3 and TRBJ2-6, with TRBD1 identical over 8 bases. CDR1 ENHRY and CDR2 SYGVKD come from the germline V gene. The CDR3 has 16 amino acids. V dropped 0 bases and J dropped 2; count of bases not matched to a gene: 0. CDR3 DNA sequence: TGTGCCATCAGTGAGTCGACAGGGGCTGGGGCCAACGTCCTGACTTTC. Translation: CAISESTGAGANVLTF.